A single sample gave rise to the 9 T cell receptor beta chains below, sequenced in a study of siplizumab effects on memory and regulatory T cells. The data were produced by immunoSEQ multiplex PCR, yet TCRdb's version contains in-frame clones alone and is incomplete. The data contain about 100,000 clones, over 90% of them singletons. The specimen sequenced was non-Treg CD4+ T cells sorted from blood. These receptors came from a human donor in good health.

This clone is a singleton in its sample. V and J are TRBV5-6 and TRBJ1-5, with 9 bases matching TRBD1. Germline V lookup: CDR1 SGHDT, CDR2 YYEEEE. The CDR3 sequence is 14 residues long. Unmatched junction bases numbered 2, after V lost 0 bases and J lost 7 bases. CDR3 residues: CASSLGDRAQPQHF. The CDR3 DNA follows: TGTGCCAGCAGCTTGGGGGACAGGGCCCAGCCCCAGCATTTT.

CDR3: CASRQGQGKIYEQYF. The CDR3 DNA reads as TGTGCCAGCAGACAAGGACAGGGTAAAATCTACGAGCAGTACTTC. The rearrangement links TRBV28 to TRBJ2-7; the match to TRBD1 covers 8 bases. Germline trimming cut 6 bases from V and 3 bases from J; bases unmatched to any gene: 10. Germline loops: CDR1 MDHEN, CDR2 SYDVKM. The length of the CDR3 is 15 residues.

The chain employs TRBV19 and TRBJ2-1, with unresolved D. V was shortened by 5 bases and J by 0 bases, with 14 bases between the two germline ends. Germline values: CDR1 LNHDA, CDR2 SQIVND (reference sequence). The CDR3 length is 16 residues. As DNA, the CDR3 is TGTGCCAGTAGTTTCCTACCCAAGAGCTCCTACAATGAGCAGTTCTTC. This encodes CASSFLPKSSYNEQFF.

CDR3 nucleotides: TGTGCCAGCAGTCCGACTGGGACGGATACCTACGAGCAGTACTTC. Encoded protein: CASSPTGTDTYEQYF. The chain combines TRBV9 with TRBJ2-7; D is tentatively TRBD1 or TRBD2 (5 bases each). V lost 5 bases to trimming and J lost 2 bases, with 17 bases between them. Germline CDR1 is SGDLS and CDR2 is YYNGEE. The CDR3 is made up of 15 amino acids.

V usage is TRBV19 and J usage is TRBJ2-1, with 10 nucleotides matching TRBD1. The length of the CDR3 is 17 residues. The V gene end was trimmed by 5 bases and the J gene end by 6 bases; junction bases not matched to a gene: 13. Germline V lookup: CDR1 LNHDA, CDR2 SQIVND (reference sequence). CDR3 nucleotides: TGTGCCAGTAGTCCCACAACCGGGACAGGGGCGAGCAATGAGCAGTTCTTC. This encodes CASSPTTGTGASNEQFF.

The rearrangement uses TRBV4-2 and TRBJ1-2; 7 nucleotides line up with TRBD1. CDR3 length equals 15 residues. Germline CDR1 is LGHNA and CDR2 is YNFKEQ. V lost 5 bases and J lost 8; bases outside the gene matches: 14. CDR3 coding DNA: TGTGCCAGCAGCGCCCCCAGGGAGGGGGCACGGGGCTACACCTTC. Its protein is CASSAPREGARGYTF.

The CDR3 loop reads CASSTDRGLGEQYF. The CDR3, as DNA: TGTGCCAGCAGCACGGACAGGGGGCTTGGCGAGCAGTACTTC. The chain combines TRBV7-9 with TRBJ2-7, with 11 bases aligning to TRBD1. CDR1 is SEHNR, CDR2 FQNEAQ, per germline (reference sequence). V lost 5 bases and J lost 6; bases outside the gene matches: 6. CDR3 length: 14 amino acids.

The CDR3 reads CASSWGPGYEQYF. The CDR3 DNA sequence: TGTGCCAGCAGCTGGGGGCCTGGCTACGAGCAGTACTTC. This chain connects TRBV14 to TRBJ2-7; TRBD1 might be the D (6 bases). The CDR3 has 13 residues. The V end was cut by 5 bases, the J end by 3 bases, with 11 bases between. Germline V lookup: CDR1 SGHDN, CDR2 FVKESK.

This clone came up once. V is TRBV15 and J is TRBJ1-2; the match to TRBD1 covers 7 bases. This CDR3 has 14 amino acids. Trimming took 3 bases from V and 2 from J; bases not matched to a gene: 3. From germline, CDR1 is LNHNV and CDR2 YYDKDF (reference sequence). The CDR3 nucleotides read TGTGCCACCAGCAGGGACAGGTCGAACTATGGCTACACCTTC. Residues: CATSRDRSNYGYTF.